This is a list of T cell receptor beta chains from one sample in a study of T cell repertoires and HLA-DP antigens. No antigen has been identified for these receptors. Libraries were prepared by immunoSEQ multiplex PCR; TCRdb keeps only in-frame clonotypes and omits some of them. Altogether around 90,000 clones are present, around nine tenths being singletons, with the ten largest covering about 1.5%. Sequencing was performed on CD4+ T cells from PBMCs. The receptor source for this set is a man aged 45-60 years in good health and CMV-seronegative. CDR3s include the opening cysteine and the closing phenylalanine or tryptophan. Each record gives: J gene, clone size, CDR3 length, V gene, D gene, CDR3 DNA, CDR3 protein. The D gene is left open where the match is weak. Rows give clone size only sometimes, using once, few, many, or a class for an expanded clone.

>TRBJ1-3|NA|17|TRBV14|NA
TGTGCCAGCAGCCAAGTGGAGGGCCGTTACTCTGGAAACACCATATATTTT
CASSQVEGRYSGNTIYF
>TRBJ1-2|NA|14|TRBV30|NA
TGTGCCTGGAAGACTCAAAACGGGCCCTATGGCTACACCTTC
CAWKTQNGPYGYTF
>TRBJ2-5|NA|14|TRBV15|NA
TGTGCCACCAGCAGACGAGGCGGGGTCACGGGGCAGTACTTC
CATSRRGGVTGQYF
>TRBJ1-5|few|15|TRBV18|NA
TGTGCCAGCTCGCCGGCGGGTGTAGGCAATCAGCCCCAGCATTTT
CASSPAGVGNQPQHF
>TRBJ1-4|NA|15|TRBV25-1|NA
TGTGCCAGCAGTGAATGGGGGCAGGGAACTGAAAAACTGTTTTTT
CASSEWGQGTEKLFF
>TRBJ1-1|NA|13|TRBV29-1|NA
TGCAGCGTTGGGGGGAGTGCCCCCAAGGAAGCTTTCTTT
CSVGGSAPKEAFF
>TRBJ1-5|NA|16|TRBV5-5|NA
TGTGCCAGCAGCTTCTCGGGGGATACGAGCAATCAGCCCCAGCATTTT
CASSFSGDTSNQPQHF
>TRBJ2-7|NA|16|TRBV7-2|NA
TGTGCCAGCAGCTTAGCGCAGCCAGGGGGGTCCTACGAGCAGTACTTC
CASSLAQPGGSYEQYF
>TRBJ1-4|NA|15|TRBV30|NA
TGTGCCTGGAGAGACCGTGCCTTCGGTAATGAAAAACTGTTTTTT
CAWRDRAFGNEKLFF
>TRBJ2-7|NA|12|TRBV28|NA
TGTGCCAGCAGTGACCACCCTTACGAGCAGTACTTC
CASSDHPYEQYF